A selection of T cell receptor beta chains follows, all from one sample in a study of blood T cells in healthy people across ages. TCRdb ran MiXCR on the 5' RACE reads and lists one entry per CDR3 protein. The repertoire holds 1.4 million or so distinct CDR3 sequences, about 45% seen once, with approximately 4.1% in the top ten. Sequencing used blood. These receptors came from a woman in her late teens or twenties in good health. The CDR3 runs from the conserved cysteine through the conserved F or W. Each record gives: clone size, J gene, V gene, D gene, CDR3 protein, CDR3 DNA. D genes are given only for firm matches. Clone sizes are given selectively: once, few, many, or a class where the clone is expanded.

abundance: few
j_gene: TRBJ2-3
v_gene: TRBV3-1
d_gene: NA
CDR3aa: CASSQDSGSDTQYF
CDR3nt: TGTGCCAGCAGCCAAGATTCAGGGTCAGATACGCAGTATTTT

abundance: few
j_gene: TRBJ2-1
v_gene: TRBV24-1
d_gene: TRBD2
CDR3aa: CATSDLPRLADSSYNEQFF
CDR3nt: TGTGCCACCAGTGACCTCCCAAGACTAGCGGATAGCTCCTACAATGAGCAGTTCTTC

abundance: NA
j_gene: TRBJ1-2
v_gene: TRBV27
d_gene: NA
CDR3aa: CASSLAGFGYTF
CDR3nt: TGTGCCAGCAGTTTAGCGGGGTTTGGCTACACCTTC

abundance: many
j_gene: TRBJ2-1
v_gene: TRBV4-1
d_gene: NA
CDR3aa: CASEGRYNEQFF
CDR3nt: TGCGCCAGCGAGGGGCGGTACAATGAGCAGTTCTTC

abundance: once
j_gene: TRBJ2-1
v_gene: TRBV11-2
d_gene: NA
CDR3aa: CASSSRLLSRVGLNNEQFF
CDR3nt: TGTGCCAGCAGCTCAAGACTCCTATCTCGTGTCGGATTAAACAATGAGCAGTTCTTC

abundance: NA
j_gene: TRBJ2-2
v_gene: TRBV12-3/TRBV12-4
d_gene: NA
CDR3aa: CASSYGVTGELFF
CDR3nt: TGTGCCAGCAGTTATGGAGTCACCGGGGAGCTGTTTTTT

abundance: NA
j_gene: TRBJ2-3
v_gene: TRBV11-2
d_gene: TRBD2
CDR3aa: CARSLAPAGGTDTQYF
CDR3nt: TGTGCCCGCAGCTTAGCTCCAGCGGGGGGTACAGATACGCAGTATTTT

abundance: NA
j_gene: TRBJ1-3
v_gene: TRBV4-3
d_gene: TRBD1
CDR3aa: CASSQDIAGGYSGNTIYF
CDR3nt: TGCGCCAGCAGCCAAGATATCGCAGGGGGCTACTCTGGAAACACCATATATTTT

abundance: NA
j_gene: TRBJ2-5
v_gene: TRBV20-1
d_gene: TRBD2
CDR3aa: CSARPPAGIQETQYF
CDR3nt: TGCAGTGCTAGGCCTCCAGCGGGAATCCAAGAGACCCAGTACTTC

abundance: few
j_gene: TRBJ2-7
v_gene: TRBV29-1
d_gene: NA
CDR3aa: CSVGDLYEQYF
CDR3nt: TGCAGCGTTGGGGACTTATACGAGCAGTACTTC

abundance: few
j_gene: TRBJ2-1
v_gene: TRBV7-3
d_gene: TRBD2
CDR3aa: CASSGGGTSYNEQFF
CDR3nt: TGTGCCAGCAGTGGGGGGGGGACTTCCTACAATGAGCAGTTCTTC

abundance: few
j_gene: TRBJ2-1
v_gene: TRBV6-2/TRBV6-3
d_gene: TRBD2
CDR3aa: CASSYTSGDSYNEQFF
CDR3nt: TGTGCCAGCAGTTATACTAGCGGGGACTCCTACAATGAGCAGTTCTTC

abundance: NA
j_gene: TRBJ2-7
v_gene: TRBV5-4
d_gene: TRBD2
CDR3aa: CASSLVSASGKYEQYF
CDR3nt: TGTGCCAGCAGCTTGGTATCGGCGAGCGGGAAATACGAGCAGTACTTC

abundance: few
j_gene: TRBJ2-3
v_gene: TRBV7-8
d_gene: NA
CDR3aa: CASSLFGGERDTQYF
CDR3nt: TGTGCCAGCAGCTTATTCGGGGGCGAAAGAGATACGCAGTATTTT

abundance: NA
j_gene: TRBJ2-3
v_gene: TRBV11-1
d_gene: NA
CDR3aa: CASSPKGLDTQYF
CDR3nt: TGTGCCAGCAGCCCGAAGGGGTTAGATACGCAGTATTTT

abundance: NA
j_gene: TRBJ2-1
v_gene: TRBV12-3/TRBV12-4
d_gene: TRBD1
CDR3aa: CASSYKPLHRGQHYNEQFF
CDR3nt: TGTGCCAGCAGTTACAAACCGCTCCACAGGGGGCAACACTACAATGAGCAGTTCTTC

abundance: NA
j_gene: TRBJ2-5
v_gene: TRBV20-1
d_gene: TRBD1
CDR3aa: CSAAGTGLEQYF
CDR3nt: TGCAGTGCCGCCGGGACAGGCCTTGAGCAGTACTTC

abundance: NA
j_gene: TRBJ1-1
v_gene: TRBV6-1
d_gene: TRBD1
CDR3aa: CAILSAGTGHPEAFF
CDR3nt: TGTGCCATCTTGTCCGCCGGGACAGGCCACCCTGAAGCTTTCTTT

abundance: NA
j_gene: TRBJ1-5
v_gene: TRBV6-2/TRBV6-3
d_gene: TRBD1
CDR3aa: CASSFWTGEYQPQHF
CDR3nt: TGTGCCAGCAGTTTTTGGACAGGGGAGTATCAGCCCCAGCATTTT

abundance: NA
j_gene: TRBJ2-7
v_gene: TRBV7-2
d_gene: NA
CDR3aa: CASSLETGNYEQYF
CDR3nt: TGTGCCAGCAGCCTTGAAACAGGGAACTACGAGCAGTACTTC

abundance: once
j_gene: TRBJ2-1
v_gene: TRBV7-9
d_gene: TRBD2
CDR3aa: CASSRISGSYEQFF
CDR3nt: TGTGCCAGCAGCCGAATTAGCGGGAGCTATGAGCAGTTCTTC

abundance: NA
j_gene: TRBJ2-1
v_gene: TRBV21-1
d_gene: NA
CDR3aa: CASSNFHGQGGYNEQFF
CDR3nt: TGTGCCAGCAGCAACTTCCATGGACAGGGCGGCTACAATGAGCAGTTCTTC

abundance: NA
j_gene: TRBJ1-1
v_gene: TRBV7-2
d_gene: NA
CDR3aa: CASSPNPPFQGTEAFF
CDR3nt: TGTGCCAGCAGCCCTAACCCCCCTTTCCAGGGCACTGAAGCTTTCTTT

abundance: NA
j_gene: TRBJ2-2
v_gene: TRBV19
d_gene: TRBD1
CDR3aa: CASSKDRTGRTGELFF
CDR3nt: TGTGCCAGTAGTAAGGATCGGACAGGGAGGACCGGGGAGCTGTTTTTT

abundance: NA
j_gene: TRBJ2-3
v_gene: TRBV6-5
d_gene: TRBD1
CDR3aa: CASSYRDRNTDTQYF
CDR3nt: TGTGCCAGCAGTTACCGGGACAGAAACACAGATACGCAGTATTTT

abundance: many
j_gene: TRBJ1-2
v_gene: TRBV20-1
d_gene: TRBD1
CDR3aa: CSATRGQDYGYTF
CDR3nt: TGCAGTGCAACCAGGGGGCAGGACTATGGCTACACCTTC

abundance: NA
j_gene: TRBJ2-3
v_gene: TRBV20-1
d_gene: NA
CDR3aa: CSAPSRTDTQYF
CDR3nt: TGCAGTGCCCCTTCGAGGACAGATACGCAGTATTTT

abundance: NA
j_gene: TRBJ2-5
v_gene: TRBV7-9
d_gene: TRBD2
CDR3aa: CASSPRTSGSSETQYF
CDR3nt: TGTGCCAGCAGCCCCCGGACTAGCGGGAGCAGCGAGACCCAGTACTTC

abundance: NA
j_gene: TRBJ1-5
v_gene: TRBV20-1
d_gene: NA
CDR3aa: CSARGGSGRQPQHF
CDR3nt: TGCAGTGCTAGGGGTGGGTCAGGGAGACAGCCCCAGCATTTT